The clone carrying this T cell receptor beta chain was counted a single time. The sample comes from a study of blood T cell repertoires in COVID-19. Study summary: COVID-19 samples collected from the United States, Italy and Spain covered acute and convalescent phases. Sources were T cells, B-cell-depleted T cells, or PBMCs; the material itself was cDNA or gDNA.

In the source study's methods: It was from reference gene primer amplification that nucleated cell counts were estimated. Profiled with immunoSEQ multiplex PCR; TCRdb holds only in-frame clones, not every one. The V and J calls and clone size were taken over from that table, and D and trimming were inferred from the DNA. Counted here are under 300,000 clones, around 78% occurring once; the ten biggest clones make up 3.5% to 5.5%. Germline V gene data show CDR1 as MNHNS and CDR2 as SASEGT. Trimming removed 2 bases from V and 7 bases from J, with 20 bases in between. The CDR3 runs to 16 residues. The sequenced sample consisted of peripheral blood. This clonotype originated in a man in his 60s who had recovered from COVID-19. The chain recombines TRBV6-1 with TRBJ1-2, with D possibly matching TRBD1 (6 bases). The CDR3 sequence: CASSESGTKTPRGYTF. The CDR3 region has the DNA TGTGCCAGCAGTGAATCAGGGACAAAAACGCCGCGTGGCTACACCTTC.